The following is a T cell receptor (beta chain) sequence with its context. This record belongs to a study of blood T cell repertoires in COVID-19. On the study more broadly: Nucleic acid was either cDNA or gDNA, and it came from T cells, B-cell-depleted T cells, or PBMCs.

V was pared by 0 bases and J by 1 base, with 9 bases of the junction left unmatched. From germline, CDR1 is SGHTS and CDR2 YDEGEE. CDR3 length: 18 amino acids. Recruits, aged about 18 to 90 years, lived in under 25 US areas. Libraries were prepared by immunoSEQ multiplex PCR; TCRdb keeps only in-frame clonotypes and omits some of them. The sample includes some 400,000 clones, approximately 89% of them seen just once. The source of this sequence is a woman between 25 and 40 years old who had recovered from COVID-19. Sequencing used PBMCs or T cells enriched from blood (not recorded which). The chain combines TRBV5-8 with TRBJ2-3; TRBD2 aligns across 9 bases. CDR3 bases: TGTGCCAGCAGCTTGGGGGCTAGCGGGAATGGTCGCACAGATACGCAGTATTTT. Protein product: CASSLGASGNGRTDTQYF.